These 21 T cell receptor beta chains originate from one sample sequenced in a study of blood T cell repertoires in COVID-19. TCRdb keeps only in-frame clones here, not all; method: immunoSEQ multiplex PCR. The repertoire includes more than 70,000 clones, around three quarters of them detected once, and 10% sits in the top ten. The sequenced sample was peripheral blood. These receptors originate from a woman between 65 and 79 years old with acute or convalescent COVID-19.

The rearrangement joins TRBV5-1 to TRBJ1-1, with D possibly TRBD1 on 5 matching bases. V gave up 0 bases and J gave up 8 bases, with 14 bases separating them. The germline gives CDR1 SGHRS, CDR2 YFSETQ. The CDR3 sequence is 14 residues long. This chain's CDR3 is CASSLEQAGTEAFF. CDR3 nucleotide sequence: TGCGCCAGCAGCTTGGAACAGGCGGGGACCGAAGCTTTCTTT.

This chain joins TRBV6-1 and TRBJ2-2, with a possible D match to TRBD1 (6 bases). The V gene lost 2 bases and the J gene lost 6 bases, with 7 bases spanning the gap. This CDR3 region has 13 residues. Germline V gene lookup returns CDR1 MNHNS and CDR2 SASEGT. DNA of the CDR3: TGTGCCAGCAGTGAAAACAGGGCCGGGGAGCTGTTTTTT. Amino acid sequence: CASSENRAGELFF.

The V call is TRBV28, the J call TRBJ1-3; D ambiguous. V lost 2 bases to trimming and J lost 0 bases, with 8 bases between them. The CDR3 is 15 amino acids. Germline V gives CDR1 MDHEN, CDR2 SYDVKM. In DNA form, the CDR3 reads TGTGCCAGCAGTTTACACGGAGACTCTGGAAACACCATATATTTT. As protein: CASSLHGDSGNTIYF. The variable domain in full, completed from reference TRBV28 and TRBJ1-3, reads DVKVTQSSRYLVKRTGEKVFLECVQDMDHENMFWYRQDPGLGLRLIYFSYDVKMKEKGDIPEGYSVSREKKERFSLILESASTNQTSMYLCASSLHGDSGNTIYFGEGSWLTVV.

The V and J genes are TRBV6-5 and TRBJ1-1; a possible D gene is TRBD1 (6 bases). CDR3 size: 14 residues. The germline V gene has CDR1 MNHEY and CDR2 SVGAGI. V lost 6 bases, J lost 5 bases, and 16 bases lay in between. CDR3 in DNA: TGTGCCAGCAGCCGTACAGGGTTGGGAACTGAAGCTTTCTTT. It yields the protein CASSRTGLGTEAFF.

V gene TRBV19 combines with J gene TRBJ2-3, with 8 bases identical to TRBD2. The V gene end was trimmed by 6 bases and the J gene end by 9 bases; junction bases not matched to a gene: 17. There are 16 residues in the CDR3. Germline lookup yields CDR1 LNHDA and CDR2 SQIVND (reference sequence). This chain's CDR3 is CASSTKSGAGGSTQYF. The CDR3 bases are TGTGCCAGTAGCACCAAGTCGGGGGCGGGAGGTTCCACGCAGTATTTT.

This clone has a handful of counts. This sequence joins TRBV5-4 and TRBJ2-1, with D maybe TRBD2 (6 bases). V was trimmed by 2 bases and J by 4 bases, leaving 10 bases between them. This CDR3 region has 14 residues. Germline V gene lookup returns CDR1 SGHNT and CDR2 YYREEE (reference sequence). The CDR3 DNA sequence: TGTGCCAGCAGCTTCGGGGACTTTTACAATGAGCAGTTCTTC. This gives the protein CASSFGDFYNEQFF.

The chain combines TRBV6-5 with TRBJ2-7, with D unresolved. V dropped 5 bases and J dropped 2 bases, with 10 bases sitting between them. Germline V gene lookup returns CDR1 MNHEY and CDR2 SVGAGI. The CDR3 is 13 amino acids. In DNA, the CDR3 is TGTGCCAGCAGTCCTAGGATCACCTACGAGCAGTACTTC. This sequence encodes CASSPRITYEQYF.

The chain carries TRBV30 and TRBJ2-1; D not resolved. Germline CDR1 GTSNPN, CDR2 SVGIG (reference sequence). The CDR3 is made up of 14 amino acids. V was trimmed by 0 bases and J by 3 bases, leaving 9 bases between them. Written as DNA, the CDR3 is TGTGCCTGGAGTGTAGTGCCTATCTACAATGAGCAGTTCTTC. Residues: CAWSVVPIYNEQFF.

This chain uses TRBV28 with TRBJ1-2; 10 bases are shared with TRBD1. Germline CDR1 is MDHEN and CDR2 is SYDVKM. With V trimmed by 7 bases and J by 1 base, 6 bases remained unmatched. The CDR3 loop spans 15 amino acids. CDR3 DNA sequence: TGTGCCAGCAATGGAGGACAGGGGGTTAACTATGGCTACACCTTC. Amino acid sequence: CASNGGQGVNYGYTF.

The rearrangement links TRBV28 to TRBJ2-7; 9 bases match TRBD1. CDR1 and CDR2 from the germline V gene are MDHEN and SYDVKM. V trimming: 5 bases; J trimming: 2 bases; junction bases outside the gene matches: 7. The CDR3 has 15 residues. The CDR3 here is CASSLTGGPAYEQYF. The CDR3 DNA sequence: TGTGCCAGCAGTCTTACAGGGGGCCCGGCCTACGAGCAGTACTTC.

The chain employs TRBV2 and TRBJ1-5, with D possibly TRBD1 on 5 matching bases. Germline-derived CDR1 and CDR2 are SNHLY and FYNNEI. Trimming removed 6 bases at V and 2 bases at J, with 8 bases between. The CDR3 loop spans 13 amino acids. This chain's CDR3 is CASSTGRNQPQHF. CDR3 nucleotides: TGTGCCAGCAGCACAGGCCGCAATCAGCCCCAGCATTTT.

The genes are TRBV28 and TRBJ1-2; 10 bases agree with TRBD1. CDR3 length equals 16 residues. With 10 bases clipped from V and 9 bases from J, the junction kept 20 bases outside the gene matches. Germline lookup yields CDR1 MDHEN and CDR2 SYDVKM. This CDR3 is CATPESSGTGDRSYTF. The CDR3 DNA sequence: TGTGCCACCCCAGAGTCCTCCGGGACAGGGGATAGGAGCTACACCTTC.

V is TRBV19 and J is TRBJ2-6; D not certain. With 4 bases removed from V and 2 bases from J, the gap between germline ends came to 9 bases. Germline CDR1 LNHDA, CDR2 SQIVND (reference sequence). CDR3 length: 15 amino acids. This CDR3 reads CASSTRRAGANVLTF. The CDR3 DNA is TGTGCCAGTAGTACCAGACGGGCTGGGGCCAACGTCCTGACTTTC.

The rearrangement joins TRBV27 to TRBJ2-7, with TRBD2 identical over 12 bases. The J segment lost 7 bases and the V segment lost 3 bases, leaving 10 bases of the junction unmatched. The CDR3 sequence is 16 residues long. Germline loops: CDR1 MNHEY, CDR2 SMNVEV (reference sequence). CDR3 amino acids: CASSFSGLAGSGEQYF. Written as DNA, the CDR3 is TGTGCCAGCAGTTTCTCCGGACTAGCGGGGTCCGGAGAGCAGTACTTC.

V is TRBV9 and J is TRBJ2-7, with D perhaps TRBD1 (6 bases). The CDR3 spans 13 residues. V was pared by 7 bases and J by 3 bases, with 14 bases between. The germline V gene has CDR1 SGDLS and CDR2 YYNGEE. The CDR3 protein is CASGGPGDYEQYF. The CDR3 DNA sequence: TGTGCCAGCGGGGGCCCCGGAGACTACGAGCAGTACTTC.

V and J are TRBV4-3 and TRBJ1-2, with TRBD1 identical over 9 bases. The CDR3 is 17 residues long. V lost 4 bases and J lost 2; bases outside the gene matches: 11. CDR1 is LGHNA, CDR2 YSLEER, per germline. The DNA of the CDR3 is TGCGCCAGCAGCCGATACCTTGGGACAGGGTCAAACTATGGCTACACCTTC. Translated: CASSRYLGTGSNYGYTF.

The rearrangement uses TRBV5-5 and TRBJ1-5; 7 bases map to TRBD1. Germline CDR1 SGHKS, CDR2 YYEKEE (reference sequence). CDR3 length equals 15 residues. The V segment lost 4 bases and the J segment 0 bases; nucleotides outside the gene matches: 4. CDR3: CASSEQGFSNQPQHF. CDR3 DNA: TGTGCCAGCAGCGAACAGGGGTTTAGCAATCAGCCCCAGCATTTT.

The V call is TRBV30, the J call TRBJ2-7; D perhaps matches TRBD2 (6 bases). Germline assignment: CDR1 GTSNPN and CDR2 SVGIG (reference sequence). The length of the CDR3 is 13 residues. The V end lost 1 base, the J end lost 6 bases, and 13 bases lay between the germline ends. The CDR3 loop reads CAWSGQPGGEQYF. The CDR3 DNA sequence: TGTGCCTGGAGTGGACAGCCCGGGGGCGAGCAGTACTTC.

This clone was picked up one time. The chain couples TRBV7-8 to TRBJ1-1; D gene uncertain. Between the trimmed V and J ends, which lost 2 bases and 0 bases, there was a span of 10 bases. Germline values: CDR1 SGHVS, CDR2 FQNEAQ. The CDR3 is made up of 15 amino acids. CDR3 sequence: CASSLTGLLNTEAFF. The CDR3 DNA is TGTGCCAGCAGCTTAACCGGTTTATTGAACACTGAAGCTTTCTTT.

The chain links TRBV28 to TRBJ1-4; D unclear. Trimming left V 2 bases short and J 0 bases short, with 10 bases between. Looked up from germline, CDR1 is MDHEN and CDR2 is SYDVKM. This CDR3 contains 16 residues. The CDR3 bases are TGTGCCAGCAGTTTAAGAGGCGGAACAACTAATGAAAAACTGTTTTTT. Translation: CASSLRGGTTNEKLFF. The whole variable domain, filled in from reference TRBV28 and TRBJ1-4, reads DVKVTQSSRYLVKRTGEKVFLECVQDMDHENMFWYRQDPGLGLRLIYFSYDVKMKEKGDIPEGYSVSREKKERFSLILESASTNQTSMYLCASSLRGGTTNEKLFFGSGTQLSVL.

The rearrangement joins TRBV28 to TRBJ1-5; 7 positions agree with TRBD1. The CDR3 covers 14 residues. Germline V gene sequence: CDR1 MDHEN, CDR2 SYDVKM. V shed 8 bases, J shed 4 bases, and the junction held 8 bases outside the gene matches. The CDR3 loop is CASLLPGGNQPQHF. The DNA of the CDR3 is TGTGCCAGCCTTCTCCCAGGGGGGAATCAGCCCCAGCATTTT.